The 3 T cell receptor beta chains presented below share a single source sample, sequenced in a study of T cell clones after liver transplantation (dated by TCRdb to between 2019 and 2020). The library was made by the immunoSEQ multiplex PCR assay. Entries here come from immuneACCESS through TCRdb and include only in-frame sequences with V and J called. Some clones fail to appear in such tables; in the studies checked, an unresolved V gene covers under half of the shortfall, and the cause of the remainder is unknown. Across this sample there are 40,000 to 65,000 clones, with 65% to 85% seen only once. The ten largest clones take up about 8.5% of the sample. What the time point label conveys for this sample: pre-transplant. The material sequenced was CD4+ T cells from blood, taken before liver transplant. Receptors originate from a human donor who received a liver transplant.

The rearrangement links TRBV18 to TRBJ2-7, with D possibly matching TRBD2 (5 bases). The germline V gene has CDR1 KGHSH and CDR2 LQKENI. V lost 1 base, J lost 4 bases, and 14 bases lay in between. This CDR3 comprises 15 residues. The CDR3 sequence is CASSPLRRGLYEQYF. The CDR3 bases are TGTGCCAGCTCACCACTTAGAAGAGGGTTGTACGAGCAGTACTTC.

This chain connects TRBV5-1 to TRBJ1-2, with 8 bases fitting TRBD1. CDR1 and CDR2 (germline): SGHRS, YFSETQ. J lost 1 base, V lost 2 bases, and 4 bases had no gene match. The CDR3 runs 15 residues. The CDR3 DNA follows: TGCGCCAGCAGCTTCTCGACAGGGGATAACTATGGCTACACCTTC. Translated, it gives CASSFSTGDNYGYTF.

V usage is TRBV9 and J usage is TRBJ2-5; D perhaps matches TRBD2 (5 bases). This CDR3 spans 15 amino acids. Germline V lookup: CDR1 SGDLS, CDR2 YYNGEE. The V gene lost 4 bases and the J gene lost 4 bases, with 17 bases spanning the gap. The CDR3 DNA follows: TGTGCCAGCAGCATGGACTCTCAGTCGGGAGAGACCCAGTACTTC. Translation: CASSMDSQSGETQYF.